The clone carrying this T cell receptor beta chain was detected only once. The target antigen is unknown. This sample is drawn from a study of shared clonotypes between healthy human individuals. For the study at large: CD8 memory received one plate per donor, CD8 naive two, CD4 memory three and CD4 naive three. Study-level findings and limits: The four-donor shared clonotypes exceeded non-shared clonotypes in generation probability, with non-shared ones scoring lower.

Several immunoSEQ plates held equal portions of the genomic DNA taken from each subset. As handled by the study authors: ImmunoSEQ output lacked quality scores and full-length reads, limiting matched filtering. Measured with immunoSEQ multiplex PCR; TCRdb has only the in-frame clones, and not every one. D and trimming were read from the DNA, whereas the V and J calls and clone size are those reported in that table. The sample holds around 2,000,000 clones, approximately 94% seen once. Trimming took off 2 bases at V and 0 bases at J, with 11 bases between the two ends. Germline V lookup: CDR1 SEHNR, CDR2 FQNEAQ (reference sequence). The CDR3 runs to 16 residues. Naive CD8 cells, CD45RO-negative and positively selected for CCR7, excluded terminally differentiated effector memory CD45RA+ cells.

The TCR originated in a man aged 18 to 29 in good health. Some clones in this sample may be carry-over from other donors' samples. This chain joins TRBV7-9 and TRBJ1-3; D uncertain. What was sequenced was naive CD8+ T cells from PBMCs. The CDR3 DNA is TGTGCCAGCAGCTTATTGGGCGAAAACTCTGGAAACACCATATATTTT. This encodes CASSLLGENSGNTIYF.